The 26 T cell receptor beta chains below come from one sample, sequenced in a study of cytomegalovirus exposure and HLA in healthy donors. Researchers ran the PCR with 60 Vbeta and 13 Jbeta primers. Method: immunoSEQ multiplex PCR; TCRdb's copy keeps in-frame clones and lacks some. Of about 190,000 clones in the sample, roughly 80% were seen once. Sequencing used PBMCs. Receptor source: a woman aged 25-40 years in good health and CMV-seropositive.

This clone was recorded a few times. The chain links TRBV28 to TRBJ2-7, with D possibly TRBD2 on 6 matching bases. Germline CDR1 and CDR2: MDHEN and SYDVKM. The CDR3 covers 14 residues. Trimming took 3 bases from V and 4 from J, leaving 13 bases between them. This CDR3 is CASSFEDGGYEQYF. CDR3 DNA: TGTGCCAGCAGTTTTGAGGACGGGGGTTACGAGCAGTACTTC.

This chain joins TRBV7-2 and TRBJ1-5; weak D call: TRBD1 (5 bases). From germline, CDR1 is SGHTA and CDR2 FQGNSA. The CDR3 is 14 residues long. The V gene lost 2 bases and the J gene lost 7 bases, with 12 bases spanning the gap. The CDR3: CASSLQGGKQPQHF. The CDR3 DNA reads as TGTGCCAGCAGCTTACAGGGTGGAAAGCAGCCCCAGCATTTT.

The V gene is TRBV5-5, the J gene TRBJ2-1; 11 bases fit TRBD2. J gave up 8 bases and V 5 bases, and 9 bases lay outside the gene matches. Germline V gives CDR1 SGHKS, CDR2 YYEKEE (reference sequence). CDR3 length: 15 amino acids. The CDR3 sequence: CASSYSGRAGDEQFF. In nucleotides, the CDR3 is TGTGCCAGCAGTTATAGCGGGAGGGCCGGCGATGAGCAGTTCTTC. Based on the CDR3 plus reference TRBV5-5 and TRBJ2-1, the full variable domain is DAGVTQSPTHLIKTRGQQVTLRCSPISGHKSVSWYQQVLGQGPQFIFQYYEKEERGRGNFPDRFSARQFPNYSSELNVNALLLGDSALYLCASSYSGRAGDEQFFGPGTRLTVL.

The J gene is TRBJ1-5, the V gene TRBV15; D is uncertain. V was cut by 7 bases and J by 5 bases, with 18 bases left in between. The V gene's germline CDR1 is LNHNV and CDR2 YYDKDF (reference sequence). The CDR3 runs 15 residues. CDR3 sequence (DNA): TGTGCCACCACCCGGGGAAGGGATTGGTATCAGCCCCAGCATTTT. Its translation: CATTRGRDWYQPQHF. Full variable domain (rest looked up from reference TRBV15 and TRBJ1-5): DAMVIQNPRYQVTQFGKPVTLSCSQTLNHNVMYWYQQKSSQAPKLLFHYYDKDFNNEADTPDNFQSRRPNTSFCFLDIRSPGLGDTAMYLCATTRGRDWYQPQHFGDGTRLSIL.

V usage is TRBV27 and J usage is TRBJ2-7, with 8 bases lining up with TRBD1. V lost 8 bases and J lost 1; bases outside the gene matches: 7. CDR1 is MNHEY and CDR2 is SMNVEV in the germline V gene (reference sequence). This CDR3 has 14 residues. DNA for the CDR3: TGTGCCAGCCGCCTAGGACAGGGATCCTACGAGCAGTACTTC. Translated, it gives CASRLGQGSYEQYF.

The gene calls are TRBV5-1 and TRBJ2-1; no clear D. There are 15 residues in the CDR3. CDR1 SGHRS and CDR2 YFSETQ come from the germline V gene. Trimming pared 0 bases from V and 0 bases from J, leaving 7 bases between. CDR3 residues: CASSLVTYSYNEQFF. The DNA for the CDR3 is TGCGCCAGCAGCTTGGTCACCTACTCCTACAATGAGCAGTTCTTC. The full variable domain, completed using reference TRBV5-1 and TRBJ2-1, is KAGVTQTPRYLIKTRGQQVTLSCSPISGHRSVSWYQQTPGQGLQFLFEYFSETQRNKGNFPGRFSGRQFSNSRSEMNVSTLELGDSALYLCASSLVTYSYNEQFFGPGTRLTVL.

This clone was observed a handful of times. The rearrangement uses TRBV7-9 and TRBJ2-7; 8 bases match TRBD1. Germline lookup yields CDR1 SEHNR and CDR2 FQNEAQ (reference sequence). Trimming removed 3 bases from V and 0 bases from J; junction bases left unmatched: 4. This CDR3 region has 15 residues. This chain's CDR3 is CASSLTGVLSYEQYF. The CDR3 DNA reads TGTGCCAGCAGCTTGACAGGGGTGCTCTCCTACGAGCAGTACTTC.

In its sample, this clone was seen once. The J gene is TRBJ2-7, the V gene TRBV2; TRBD1 aligns across 8 bases. This CDR3 comprises 17 residues. V was pared by 3 bases and J by 2 bases, with 12 bases of the junction left unmatched. Germline V gene data show CDR1 as SNHLY and CDR2 as FYNNEI. This CDR3 is CASSERGRGRVTYEQYF. The CDR3 bases are TGTGCCAGCAGTGAGAGGGGCAGGGGGCGGGTCACCTACGAGCAGTACTTC. The full variable domain, in which reference TRBV2 and TRBJ2-7 provide the parts outside the CDR3, is EPEVTQTPSHQVTQMGQEVILRCVPISNHLYFYWYRQILGQKVEFLVSFYNNEISEKSEIFDDQFSVERPDGSNFTLKIRSTKLEDSAMYFCASSERGRGRVTYEQYFGPGTRLTVT.

This clone was observed a few times. The chain employs TRBV28 and TRBJ2-7; 8 nucleotides match TRBD2. The CDR3 has 16 amino acids. Trimming removed 5 bases from V and 2 bases from J; junction bases left unmatched: 11. Germline values: CDR1 MDHEN, CDR2 SYDVKM. CDR3 nucleotides: TGTGCCAGCAGTGAGGGGGGCGGGAGGAAACCCTACGAGCAGTACTTC. Its protein product is CASSEGGGRKPYEQYF.

V is TRBV29-1 and J is TRBJ2-1; a weak D match, TRBD2 (7 bases). V lost 0 bases to trimming and J lost 8 bases, with 20 bases between them. There are 16 residues in the CDR3. Germline CDR1 and CDR2: SQVTM and ANQGSEA. The CDR3 nucleotides are TGCAGCGTTGAAGATCCGATGGGACGGGGGGCCGATGAGCAGTTCTTC. It is translated as CSVEDPMGRGADEQFF.

About this clone: One junction end disagrees with the germline gene, perhaps due to a read error. The CDR3 bases are TGTGCCAGCAGGCCTAGGATGTCCTACGGGCAGTACTTC. Amino acid sequence: CASRPRMSYGQYF. The gene calls are TRBV27 and TRBJ2-7; no reliable D call. From germline, CDR1 is MNHEY and CDR2 SMNVEV (reference sequence). The CDR3 length is 13 residues.

The rearrangement links TRBV5-6 to TRBJ1-1, with D maybe TRBD1 (5 bases). Trimming removed 3 bases from V and 1 base from J, with 19 bases in between. The CDR3 totals 17 residues. CDR1 SGHDT and CDR2 YYEEEE come from the germline V gene. This CDR3 is CASSWAGQGVTNTEAFF. The CDR3 DNA follows: TGTGCCAGCAGCTGGGCCGGTCAAGGGGTGACGAACACTGAAGCTTTCTTT.

The rearrangement uses TRBV5-1 and TRBJ1-1, with 9 positions matching TRBD1. This CDR3 comprises 13 residues. After removal of 6 bases from V and 5 bases from J, the junction contained 5 bases not matched to a gene. From germline, CDR1 is SGHRS and CDR2 YFSETQ. This chain's CDR3 is CASKTGGMTEAFF. Written as DNA, the CDR3 is TGCGCCAGCAAGACAGGGGGGATGACTGAAGCTTTCTTT.

The sample holds one count of this clone. The rearrangement joins TRBV7-9 to TRBJ1-1, with 8 bases fitting TRBD1. V lost 6 bases, J lost 5 bases, and 5 bases stayed unmatched. From germline, CDR1 is SEHNR and CDR2 FQNEAQ (reference sequence). The CDR3 sequence is 13 residues long. CDR3 sequence reads: CASSADRVTEAFF. CDR3 bases: TGTGCCAGCAGTGCGGACAGGGTAACTGAAGCTTTCTTT.

The chain uses TRBV16 and TRBJ2-7; no clear D. Germline V gene data show CDR1 as KGHSY and CDR2 as FQNENV. The V and J ends lost 8 bases and 2 bases respectively, with 16 bases between them. This CDR3 is 14 amino acids long. In nucleotides, the CDR3 is TGTGCCAGCGGCCGATCCGGTTATACCTACGAGCAGTACTTC. Amino acid sequence: CASGRSGYTYEQYF.

The chain carries TRBV11-2 and TRBJ2-7, with TRBD1 identical over 9 bases. V shed 4 bases, J shed 2 bases, and the junction held 9 bases outside the gene matches. Germline CDR1 SGHAT, CDR2 FQNNGV. This CDR3 is 16 amino acids long. CDR3: CASSYSVTGGAYEQYF. CDR3 DNA sequence: TGTGCCAGCAGCTATAGCGTGACAGGGGGAGCCTACGAGCAGTACTTC.

The chain carries TRBV5-3 and TRBJ2-1, with 8 positions matching TRBD2. TRBV5-3 is flagged as an ORF with uncertain function. This CDR3 contains 17 residues. V lost 3 bases to trimming and J lost 4 bases; unmatched junction nucleotides: 12. DNA of the CDR3: TGTGCCAGAAGCTCGCCATACCTAGCGGGCACTTACAATGAGCAGTTCTTC. It encodes CARSSPYLAGTYNEQFF.

The chain joins TRBV5-1 to TRBJ1-1; no firm D call. The CDR3 covers 12 residues. CDR1 and CDR2 from the germline V gene are SGHRS and YFSETQ. With 5 bases removed from V and 2 bases from J, the gap between germline ends came to 7 bases. CDR3 residues: CASRRDNTEAFF. Here the CDR3 DNA reads TGCGCCAGCAGGAGGGATAACACTGAAGCTTTCTTT.

Of note for this clone: Within the sample, other DNA sequences also encode this same CDR3. The V gene is TRBV27, the J gene TRBJ2-1, with 9 bases matching TRBD1. The CDR3 covers 14 residues. The V gene end was trimmed by 5 bases and the J gene end by 10 bases; junction bases not matched to a gene: 9. CDR1 is MNHEY, CDR2 SMNVEV, per germline (reference sequence). The CDR3 here is CASSRTGAINEQFF. CDR3 DNA: TGTGCCAGCAGTAGGACAGGGGCAATCAACGAGCAGTTCTTC.

This chain links TRBV14 with TRBJ2-7; TRBD2 matches 9 bases. Germline CDR1 reads SGHDN; CDR2 reads FVKESK. The trim removed 3 bases at V and 3 bases at J, leaving 12 bases unmatched. This CDR3 is built from 17 residues. The CDR3 DNA sequence: TGTGCCAGCAGCCATAGGGTTAGCGGGAGTTCAGTCTACGAGCAGTACTTC. Translating gives CASSHRVSGSSVYEQYF.

The rearrangement links TRBV14 to TRBJ2-3; 7 positions agree with TRBD1. This CDR3 is built from 15 residues. Losses at the gene ends were 4 bases for V and 2 bases for J; bases not matched to a gene: 6. Looked up from germline, CDR1 is SGHDN and CDR2 is FVKESK. CDR3 in DNA: TGTGCCAGCAGCCGAGGGGGCCGATACACAGATACGCAGTATTTT. This encodes CASSRGGRYTDTQYF.

The chain recombines TRBV7-9 with TRBJ2-7, with D unclear. Germline V gene lookup returns CDR1 SEHNR and CDR2 FQNEAQ (reference sequence). This CDR3 comprises 15 residues. V gave up 2 bases and J gave up 6 bases, with 17 bases separating them. CDR3 protein: CASSLNTRSYREQYF. For the CDR3, the DNA is TGTGCCAGCAGCTTAAATACCCGTTCCTACCGCGAGCAGTACTTC. Complete variable domain (other parts from reference TRBV7-9 and TRBJ2-7): DTGVSQNPRHKITKRGQNVTFRCDPISEHNRLYWYRQTLGQGPEFLTYFQNEAQLEKSRLLSDRFSAERPKGSFSTLEIQRTEQGDSAMYLCASSLNTRSYREQYFGPGTRLTVT.

The V gene is TRBV11-2, the J gene TRBJ2-3, with 11 bases that match TRBD2. Germline values: CDR1 SGHAT, CDR2 FQNNGV. Trimming took 5 bases from V and 4 from J; bases not matched to a gene: 8. The CDR3 consists of 16 residues. The CDR3, as DNA: TGTGCCAGCAGCGCACCACTAGCGGGAGTGGCAGATACGCAGTATTTT. It yields the protein CASSAPLAGVADTQYF.

The CDR3 sequence is CASSLAGTGGNQPQHF. CDR3 DNA: TGCGCCAGCAGCTTGGCTGGGACAGGGGGCAATCAGCCCCAGCATTTT. V and J are TRBV5-1 and TRBJ1-5, with 10 bases that match TRBD1. Trimming took 0 bases from V and 2 from J; bases not matched to a gene: 2. The germline V gene encodes CDR1 SGHRS and CDR2 YFSETQ. The CDR3 contains 16 residues.

The chain carries TRBV11-3 and TRBJ2-7; TRBD1 is a possible D gene (5 bases). V was cut by 5 bases and J by 3 bases, with 11 bases left in between. The CDR3 has 13 amino acids. Germline CDR1 and CDR2: SGHNT and YENEEA. As DNA, the CDR3 is TGTGCCAGCAGCCAGGGTTACCTCTACGAGCAGTACTTC. As protein: CASSQGYLYEQYF.

The rearrangement links TRBV11-3 to TRBJ2-2; 9 bases agree with TRBD2. V dropped 3 bases and J dropped 5; count of bases not matched to a gene: 7. This CDR3 region has 16 residues. Germline V gives CDR1 SGHNT, CDR2 YENEEA. CDR3 nucleotides: TGTGCCAGCAGCTTGAGGCGGGAGGGCCTAACCGGGGAGCTGTTTTTT. Protein sequence: CASSLRREGLTGELFF.